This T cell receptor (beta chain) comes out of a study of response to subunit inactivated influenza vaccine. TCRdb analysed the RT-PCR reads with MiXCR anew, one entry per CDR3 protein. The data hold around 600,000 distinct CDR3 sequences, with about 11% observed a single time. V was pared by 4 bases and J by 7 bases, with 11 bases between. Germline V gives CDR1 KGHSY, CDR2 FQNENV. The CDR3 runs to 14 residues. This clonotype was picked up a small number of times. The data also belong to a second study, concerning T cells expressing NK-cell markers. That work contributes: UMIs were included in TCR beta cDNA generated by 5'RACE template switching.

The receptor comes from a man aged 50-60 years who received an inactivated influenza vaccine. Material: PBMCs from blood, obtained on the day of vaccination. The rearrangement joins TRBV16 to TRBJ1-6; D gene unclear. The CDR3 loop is CASSPISANSPLHF. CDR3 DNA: TGTGCCAGCAGCCCGATCAGTGCGAATTCACCCCTCCACTTT.